This T cell receptor (beta chain) was identified in a study of blood T cell repertoires in COVID-19. About the research overall: Samples came from the United States, Italy and Spain, spanning acute and convalescent COVID-19.

Produced via immunoSEQ multiplex PCR; TCRdb's table is partial and in-frame only. The sample lists roughly 110,000 clones; 85% were seen once. This receptor was identified in a human donor in a cohort sampled during active COVID-19. The sequenced material came from peripheral blood.

CDR3 coding DNA: TGTGCCAGCATCAGCTCCTACAATGAGCAGTTCTTC. Amino acids: CASISSYNEQFF. The chain is built from TRBV6-5 and TRBJ2-1; the D is unclear. V gave up 7 bases and J gave up 0 bases, with 4 bases separating them. Germline CDR1 reads MNHEY; CDR2 reads SVGAGI. The CDR3 consists of 12 residues.